Below are 19 T cell receptor beta chains sequenced from a single sample in a study of CD8 T cells in ankylosing spondylitis. Whole-study results and caveats: Ankylosing spondylitis blood appeared to be characterized by a TCR beta motif of about eight highly homologous variants.

These receptors have no known antigen. One entry per CDR3 protein results from TCRdb running MiXCR on the 5' RACE reads. The sample lists fewer than 750,000 distinct CDR3 sequences; under 20% were seen once. What was sequenced was blood, either unsorted or a sorted T cell fraction (not recorded which). The receptor source for this set is a male donor with ankylosing spondylitis.

This chain connects TRBV12-3 or TRBV12-4 to TRBJ1-4; D call uncertain. Deletions cut 7 bases from V and 5 bases from J, with 17 bases between. This CDR3 has 15 amino acids. The CDR3 reads CASILPGRKNEKLFF. CDR3 bases: TGTGCCAGCATCCTCCCAGGCCGCAAAAATGAAAAACTGTTTTTT.

The V call is TRBV4-1, the J call TRBJ1-1; TRBD1 is a possible D gene (5 bases). V gave up 4 bases and J gave up 3 bases, with 21 bases separating them. The germline V gene has CDR1 MGHRA and CDR2 YSYEKL. This CDR3 region has 17 residues. The CDR3 bases are TGCGCCAGCAGCCTCCCCCTCGTGGGCAGGGTCGACACTGAAGCTTTCTTT. This codes for CASSLPLVGRVDTEAFF.

The sample holds many counts of this clonotype. The chain employs TRBV5-1 and TRBJ1-1; unclear D gene. This CDR3 region has 13 residues. Trimming cost V 1 base and J 3 bases, with 7 bases left between them. The germline V gene has CDR1 SGHRS and CDR2 YFSETQ. CDR3 bases: TGCGCCAGCAGCTTGAGGAGGGACACTGAAGCTTTCTTT. Protein product: CASSLRRDTEAFF.

CDR3 loop: CASSPDGLAHNEQFF. Written as DNA, the CDR3 is TGTGCCAGCAGCCCAGACGGACTAGCGCACAATGAGCAGTTCTTC. The chain employs TRBV5-6 and TRBJ2-1, with TRBD2 identical over 9 bases. Germline V lookup: CDR1 SGHDT, CDR2 YYEEEE. The trim removed 4 bases at V and 5 bases at J, leaving 7 bases unmatched. The CDR3 loop spans 15 amino acids. The variable domain in full, completed from reference TRBV5-6 and TRBJ2-1, reads DAGVTQSPTHLIKTRGQQVTLRCSPKSGHDTVSWYQQALGQGPQFIFQYYEEEERQRGNFPDRFSGHQFPNYSSELNVNALLLGDSALYLCASSPDGLAHNEQFFGPGTRLTVL.

This chain joins TRBV2 and TRBJ2-3; D call uncertain. Trimming removed 6 bases from V and 5 bases from J, with 12 bases in between. This CDR3 is 13 amino acids long. Germline V lookup: CDR1 SNHLY, CDR2 FYNNEI. This CDR3 is CASRKGTGDTQYF. As DNA, the CDR3 is TGTGCCAGCAGGAAGGGTACGGGAGATACGCAGTATTTT.

The genes are TRBV20-1 and TRBJ2-6; D uncertain. Trimming left V 2 bases short and J 4 bases short, with 12 bases between. The germline V gene has CDR1 DFQATT and CDR2 SNEGSKA (reference sequence). The CDR3 is 15 amino acids. The DNA of the CDR3 is TGCAGTGCTAGAATACAGTCAACGGGGGCCAACGTCCTGACTTTC. This encodes CSARIQSTGANVLTF.

The J gene is TRBJ2-7, the V gene TRBV6-5; D tentatively reads TRBD1 or TRBD2 (5 bases each). Germline values: CDR1 MNHEY, CDR2 SVGAGI. The germline V and J ends were trimmed by 2 bases and 2 bases, with 16 bases remaining between them. The CDR3 totals 16 residues. The chain's CDR3 is CASSYRHGTETYEQYF. The CDR3 DNA reads as TGTGCCAGCAGTTACCGACATGGGACGGAAACCTACGAGCAGTACTTC.

As DNA, the CDR3 is TGCAGCGTTGCCGGGACAGGGGGCGCGGATGGCTACACCTTC. This translates into CSVAGTGGADGYTF. The J gene is TRBJ1-2, the V gene TRBV29-1; TRBD1 agrees at 12 bases. V was pared by 4 bases and J by 6 bases, with 6 bases of the junction left unmatched. Germline-derived CDR1 and CDR2 are SQVTM and ANQGSEA. This CDR3 is built from 14 residues.

As DNA, the CDR3 is TGCAGCGTTGTGCAGCGGGAACGACAAGAGACCCAGTACTTC. It is translated as CSVVQRERQETQYF. This rearrangement joins TRBV29-1 to TRBJ2-5; 7 nucleotides align to TRBD2. This CDR3 region has 14 residues. The germline gives CDR1 SQVTM, CDR2 ANQGSEA. Losses at the gene ends were 4 bases for V and 2 bases for J; bases not matched to a gene: 7.

The chain uses TRBV29-1 and TRBJ2-7, with D perhaps TRBD1 (6 bases). The CDR3 runs to 13 residues. The germline V gene has CDR1 SQVTM and CDR2 ANQGSEA. The V end lost 4 bases, the J end lost 3 bases, and 13 bases lay between the germline ends. The CDR3 nucleotides read TGCAGCGTTGTCAGGGGCGAGTGCTACGAGCAGTACTTC. Its protein is CSVVRGECYEQYF.

This clonotype was seen a handful of times. The rearrangement joins TRBV11-3 to TRBJ2-1; no clear D gene. Germline values: CDR1 SGHNT, CDR2 YENEEA. This CDR3 has 13 residues. With 5 bases removed from V and 5 bases from J, the gap between germline ends came to 10 bases. CDR3 DNA: TGTGCCAGCAGCCCGACTTCGGACAATGAGCAGTTCTTC. As protein: CASSPTSDNEQFF.

This clonotype has just a few counts. V is TRBV5-1 and J is TRBJ2-1; 8 nucleotides line up with TRBD2. The germline V gene encodes CDR1 SGHRS and CDR2 YFSETQ. The ends lost 3 bases at V and 0 bases at J; junction bases unmatched: 11. CDR3 length equals 18 residues. The CDR3 coding sequence is TGCGCCAGCAGCTCAGGCTGGGGACTAGATAGCTCCTACAATGAGCAGTTCTTC. Translated: CASSSGWGLDSSYNEQFF. Looking up the rest from reference TRBV5-1 and TRBJ2-1 gives the full variable domain: KAGVTQTPRYLIKTRGQQVTLSCSPISGHRSVSWYQQTPGQGLQFLFEYFSETQRNKGNFPGRFSGRQFSNSRSEMNVSTLELGDSALYLCASSSGWGLDSSYNEQFFGPGTRLTVL.

The rearrangement joins TRBV28 to TRBJ1-1, with a possible D match to TRBD1 (5 bases). V was shortened by 7 bases and J by 3 bases, with 15 bases between the two germline ends. The germline V gene has CDR1 MDHEN and CDR2 SYDVKM. The length of the CDR3 is 14 residues. In DNA form, the CDR3 reads TGTGCCAGCACCCGTCGGAGGGGCGACACTGAAGCTTTCTTT. Its translation: CASTRRRGDTEAFF.

This clonotype was picked up a small number of times. This chain links TRBV5-1 with TRBJ1-4, with 8 bases that match TRBD1. Trimming took 5 bases from V and 7 from J; bases not matched to a gene: 7. Germline CDR1 is SGHRS and CDR2 is YFSETQ. The CDR3 contains 14 residues. The CDR3 reads CASRRTGLAEKLFF. CDR3 in DNA: TGCGCCAGCAGGCGGACAGGGCTGGCTGAAAAACTGTTTTTT.

This clonotype was recorded a few times. The chain is built from TRBV2 and TRBJ2-7; D possibly uses TRBD1 or TRBD2 (5 bases each). The CDR3 covers 16 residues. The germline V gene has CDR1 SNHLY and CDR2 FYNNEI. The V gene lost 0 bases and the J gene lost 1 base, with 13 bases spanning the gap. CDR3 region: CASSEASRDPSYEQYF. In DNA, the CDR3 is TGTGCCAGCAGTGAAGCTAGCAGGGACCCATCCTACGAGCAGTACTTC.

This clonotype showed up just a few times. The genes are TRBV7-8 and TRBJ1-5; TRBD1 aligns across 8 bases. CDR1 and CDR2 (germline): SGHVS, FQNEAQ. The ends lost 1 base at V and 0 bases at J; junction bases unmatched: 8. CDR3 length equals 18 residues. DNA for the CDR3: TGTGCCAGCAGCTTAGAGAGGACAGGGAGGTATAGCAATCAGCCCCAGCATTTT. This encodes CASSLERTGRYSNQPQHF.

This chain links TRBV7-9 with TRBJ2-7, with 8 bases identical to TRBD1. This CDR3 has 15 residues. Germline values: CDR1 SEHNR, CDR2 FQNEAQ (reference sequence). Trimming took 4 bases from V and 2 from J; bases not matched to a gene: 7. CDR3 protein: CASSWGTGKTYEQYF. Here the CDR3 DNA reads TGTGCCAGCAGCTGGGGGACAGGTAAAACCTACGAGCAGTACTTC.

This clonotype was seen only a few times. The chain couples TRBV7-6 to TRBJ1-2, with D unclear. Trimming removed 5 bases at V and 0 bases at J, with 13 bases between. CDR3 length: 15 residues. Looked up from germline, CDR1 is SGHVS and CDR2 is FNYEAQ. CDR3 residues: CASSLSRNPNYGYTF. DNA of the CDR3: TGTGCCAGCAGCCTCTCCCGGAACCCTAACTATGGCTACACCTTC.

The genes are TRBV11-1 and TRBJ2-7; D possibly corresponds to TRBD1 (5 bases). Germline assignment: CDR1 SGHAT and CDR2 FQDESV (reference sequence). V lost 5 bases and J lost 6, with 23 bases in between. This CDR3 is 16 amino acids long. The CDR3 reads CASSPQGWAGQGEQYF. The DNA for the CDR3 is TGTGCCAGCAGCCCTCAAGGTTGGGCTGGACAAGGCGAGCAGTACTTC.